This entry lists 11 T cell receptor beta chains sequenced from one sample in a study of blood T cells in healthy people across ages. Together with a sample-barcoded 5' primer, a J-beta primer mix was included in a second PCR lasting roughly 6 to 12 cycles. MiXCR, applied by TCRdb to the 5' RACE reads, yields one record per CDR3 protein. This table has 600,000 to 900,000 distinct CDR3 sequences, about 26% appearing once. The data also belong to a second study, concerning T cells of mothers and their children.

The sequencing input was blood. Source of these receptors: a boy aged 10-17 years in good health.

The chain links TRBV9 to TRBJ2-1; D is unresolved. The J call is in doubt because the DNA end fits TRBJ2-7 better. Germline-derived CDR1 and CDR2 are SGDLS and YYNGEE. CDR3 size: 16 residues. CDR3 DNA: TGTGCCAGCAGCGTATACGGTAGCTCGTCCTCCTACGAGCAGTACTTC. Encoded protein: CASSVYGSSSSYEQYF.

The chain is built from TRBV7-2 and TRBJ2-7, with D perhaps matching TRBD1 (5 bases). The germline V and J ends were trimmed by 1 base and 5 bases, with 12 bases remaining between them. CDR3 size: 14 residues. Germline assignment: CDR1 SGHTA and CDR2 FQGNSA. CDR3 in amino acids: CASSLDPGLDEQYF. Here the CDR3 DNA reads TGTGCCAGCAGCTTAGATCCAGGGTTAGACGAGCAGTACTTC.

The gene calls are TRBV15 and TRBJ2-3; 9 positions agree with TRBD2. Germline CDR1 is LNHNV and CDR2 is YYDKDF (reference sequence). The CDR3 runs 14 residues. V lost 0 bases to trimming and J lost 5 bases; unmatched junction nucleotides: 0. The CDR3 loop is CATSRDSGGDTQYF. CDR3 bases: TGTGCCACCAGCAGAGATAGCGGGGGAGATACGCAGTATTTT.

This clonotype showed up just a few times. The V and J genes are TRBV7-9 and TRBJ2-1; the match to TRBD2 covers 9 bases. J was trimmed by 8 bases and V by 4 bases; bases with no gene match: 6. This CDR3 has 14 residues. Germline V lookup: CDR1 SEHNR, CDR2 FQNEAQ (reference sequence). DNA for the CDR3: TGTGCCAGCAGCTCGCCGACTAGCGGCGATGAGCAGTTCTTC. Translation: CASSSPTSGDEQFF.

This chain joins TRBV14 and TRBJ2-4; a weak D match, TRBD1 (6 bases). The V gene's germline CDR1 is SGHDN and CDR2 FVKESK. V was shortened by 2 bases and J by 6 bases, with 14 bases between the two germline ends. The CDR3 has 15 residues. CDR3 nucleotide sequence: TGTGCCAGCAGCCAACAGGGGTTTGCGGGAAACATTCAGTACTTC. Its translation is CASSQQGFAGNIQYF.

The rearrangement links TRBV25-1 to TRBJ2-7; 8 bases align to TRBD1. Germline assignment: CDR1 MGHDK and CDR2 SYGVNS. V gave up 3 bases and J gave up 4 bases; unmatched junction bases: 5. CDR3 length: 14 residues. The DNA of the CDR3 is TGTGCCAGCAGTGATGCAGGGGGCAGGTACGAGCAGTACTTC. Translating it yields CASSDAGGRYEQYF.

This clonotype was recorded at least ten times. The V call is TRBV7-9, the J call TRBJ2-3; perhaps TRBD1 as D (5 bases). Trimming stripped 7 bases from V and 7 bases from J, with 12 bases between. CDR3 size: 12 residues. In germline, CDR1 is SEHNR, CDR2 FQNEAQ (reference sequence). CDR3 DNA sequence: TGTGCCAGCAACGAAGGGGTGAATACGCAGTATTTT. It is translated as CASNEGVNTQYF.

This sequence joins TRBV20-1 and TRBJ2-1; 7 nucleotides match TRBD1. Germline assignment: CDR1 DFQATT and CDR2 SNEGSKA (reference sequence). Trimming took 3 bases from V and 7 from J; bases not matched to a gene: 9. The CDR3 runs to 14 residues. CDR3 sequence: CSASSPRGPNEQFF. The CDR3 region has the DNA TGCAGTGCTAGCTCGCCTAGGGGGCCTAATGAGCAGTTCTTC.

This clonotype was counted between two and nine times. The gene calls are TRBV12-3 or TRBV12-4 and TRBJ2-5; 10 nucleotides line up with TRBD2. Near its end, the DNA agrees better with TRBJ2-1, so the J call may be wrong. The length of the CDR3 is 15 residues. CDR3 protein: CASSPSGTSANEQFF. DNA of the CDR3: TGTGCCAGCAGTCCCTCCGGGACTAGCGCCAATGAGCAGTTCTTC.

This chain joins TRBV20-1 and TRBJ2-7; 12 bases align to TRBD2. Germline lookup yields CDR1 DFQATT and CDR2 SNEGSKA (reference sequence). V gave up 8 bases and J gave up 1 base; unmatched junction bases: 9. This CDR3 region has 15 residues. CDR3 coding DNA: TGCAGTAATCTCGAACTAGCGGGAGGTTCCTACGAGCAGTACTTC. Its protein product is CSNLELAGGSYEQYF.

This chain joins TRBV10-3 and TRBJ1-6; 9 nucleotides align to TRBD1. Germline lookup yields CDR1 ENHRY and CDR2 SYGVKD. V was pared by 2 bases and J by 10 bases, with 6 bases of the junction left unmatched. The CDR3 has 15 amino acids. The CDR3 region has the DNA TGTGCCATCAGTGAGCAGGGACAGGGTAGCTCACCCCTCCACTTT. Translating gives CAISEQGQGSSPLHF.